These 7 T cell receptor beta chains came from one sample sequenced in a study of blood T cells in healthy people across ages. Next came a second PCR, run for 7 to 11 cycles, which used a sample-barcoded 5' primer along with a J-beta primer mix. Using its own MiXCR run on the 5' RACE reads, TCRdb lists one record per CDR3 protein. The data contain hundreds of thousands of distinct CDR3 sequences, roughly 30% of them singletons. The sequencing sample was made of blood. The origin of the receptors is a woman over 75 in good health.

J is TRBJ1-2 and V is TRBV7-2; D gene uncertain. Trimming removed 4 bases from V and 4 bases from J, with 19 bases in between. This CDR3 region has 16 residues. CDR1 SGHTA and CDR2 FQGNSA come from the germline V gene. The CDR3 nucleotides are TGTGCCAGCAGCTCCACGCGCCGGGATTCCCGCTATGGCTACACCTTC. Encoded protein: CASSSTRRDSRYGYTF.

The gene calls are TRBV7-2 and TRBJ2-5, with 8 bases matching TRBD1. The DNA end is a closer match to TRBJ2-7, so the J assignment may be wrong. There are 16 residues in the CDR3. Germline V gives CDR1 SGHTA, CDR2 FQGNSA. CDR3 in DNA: TGTGCCAGCAGCGTAGGTGCAGGGGGCGAATTCGCCGAGCAGTACTTC. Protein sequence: CASSVGAGGEFAEQYF.

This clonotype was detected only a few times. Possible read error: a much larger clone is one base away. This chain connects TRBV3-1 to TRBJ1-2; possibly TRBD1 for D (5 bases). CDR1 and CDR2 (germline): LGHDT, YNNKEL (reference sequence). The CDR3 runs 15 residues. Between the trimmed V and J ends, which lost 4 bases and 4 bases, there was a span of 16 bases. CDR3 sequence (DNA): TGTGCCAGCAGCCCCCGGGGGAGAGAGCGCTATGGCTACACCTTC. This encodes CASSPRGRERYGYTF.

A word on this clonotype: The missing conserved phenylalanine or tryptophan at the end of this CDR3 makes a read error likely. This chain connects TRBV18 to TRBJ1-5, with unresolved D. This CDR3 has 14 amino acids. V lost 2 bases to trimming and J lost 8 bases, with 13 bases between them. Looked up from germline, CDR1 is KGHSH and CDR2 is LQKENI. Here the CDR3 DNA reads TGTGCCAGCTCACCAACGAGGGCCCCGGAGCCCCAGCATGTT. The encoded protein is CASSPTRAPEPQHV.

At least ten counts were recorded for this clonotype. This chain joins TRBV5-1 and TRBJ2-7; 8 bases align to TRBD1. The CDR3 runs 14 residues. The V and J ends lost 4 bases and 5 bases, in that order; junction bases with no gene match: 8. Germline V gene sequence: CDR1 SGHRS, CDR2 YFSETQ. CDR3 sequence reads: CASSPGQGADEQYF. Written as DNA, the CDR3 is TGCGCCAGCAGCCCGGGGCAGGGGGCGGACGAGCAGTACTTC. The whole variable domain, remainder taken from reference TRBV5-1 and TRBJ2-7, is KAGVTQTPRYLIKTRGQQVTLSCSPISGHRSVSWYQQTPGQGLQFLFEYFSETQRNKGNFPGRFSGRQFSNSRSEMNVSTLELGDSALYLCASSPGQGADEQYFGPGTRLTVT.

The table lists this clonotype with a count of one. The CDR3 region has the DNA TGTGCCAGCAGGCCCGGCTCGGGTCCTTCCTACGAGCAGTACTTC. As protein: CASRPGSGPSYEQYF. The V gene is TRBV3-1, the J gene TRBJ2-5; D ambiguous. The tail of the sequence fits TRBJ2-7 better, so the J call may be wrong. Looked up from germline, CDR1 is LGHDT and CDR2 is YNNKEL (reference sequence). The CDR3 sequence is 15 residues long.

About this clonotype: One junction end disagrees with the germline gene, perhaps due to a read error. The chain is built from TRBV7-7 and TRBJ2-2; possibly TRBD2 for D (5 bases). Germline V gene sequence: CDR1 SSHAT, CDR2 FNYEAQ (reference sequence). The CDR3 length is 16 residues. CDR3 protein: CASSPESWPHDGERFF. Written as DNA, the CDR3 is TGTGCCAGCAGCCCAGAGTCGTGGCCGCACGATGGGGAGCGGTTTTTT.